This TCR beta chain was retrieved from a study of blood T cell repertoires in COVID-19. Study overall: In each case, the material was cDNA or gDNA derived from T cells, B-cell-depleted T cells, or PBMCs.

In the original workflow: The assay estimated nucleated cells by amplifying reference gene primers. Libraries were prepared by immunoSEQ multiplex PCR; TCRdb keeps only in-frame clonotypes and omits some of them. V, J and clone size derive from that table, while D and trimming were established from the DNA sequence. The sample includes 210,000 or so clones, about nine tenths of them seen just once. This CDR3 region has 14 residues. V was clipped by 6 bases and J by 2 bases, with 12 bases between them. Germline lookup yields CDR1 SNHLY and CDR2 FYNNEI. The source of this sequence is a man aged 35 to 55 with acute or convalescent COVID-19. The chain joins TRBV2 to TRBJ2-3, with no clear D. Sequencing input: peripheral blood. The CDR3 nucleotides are TGTGCCAGCAGCTCGTCGACTTCCACAGATACGCAGTATTTT. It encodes CASSSSTSTDTQYF. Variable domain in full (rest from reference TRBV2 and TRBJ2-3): EPEVTQTPSHQVTQMGQEVILRCVPISNHLYFYWYRQILGQKVEFLVSFYNNEISEKSEIFDDQFSVERPDGSNFTLKIRSTKLEDSAMYFCASSSSTSTDTQYFGPGTRLTVL.